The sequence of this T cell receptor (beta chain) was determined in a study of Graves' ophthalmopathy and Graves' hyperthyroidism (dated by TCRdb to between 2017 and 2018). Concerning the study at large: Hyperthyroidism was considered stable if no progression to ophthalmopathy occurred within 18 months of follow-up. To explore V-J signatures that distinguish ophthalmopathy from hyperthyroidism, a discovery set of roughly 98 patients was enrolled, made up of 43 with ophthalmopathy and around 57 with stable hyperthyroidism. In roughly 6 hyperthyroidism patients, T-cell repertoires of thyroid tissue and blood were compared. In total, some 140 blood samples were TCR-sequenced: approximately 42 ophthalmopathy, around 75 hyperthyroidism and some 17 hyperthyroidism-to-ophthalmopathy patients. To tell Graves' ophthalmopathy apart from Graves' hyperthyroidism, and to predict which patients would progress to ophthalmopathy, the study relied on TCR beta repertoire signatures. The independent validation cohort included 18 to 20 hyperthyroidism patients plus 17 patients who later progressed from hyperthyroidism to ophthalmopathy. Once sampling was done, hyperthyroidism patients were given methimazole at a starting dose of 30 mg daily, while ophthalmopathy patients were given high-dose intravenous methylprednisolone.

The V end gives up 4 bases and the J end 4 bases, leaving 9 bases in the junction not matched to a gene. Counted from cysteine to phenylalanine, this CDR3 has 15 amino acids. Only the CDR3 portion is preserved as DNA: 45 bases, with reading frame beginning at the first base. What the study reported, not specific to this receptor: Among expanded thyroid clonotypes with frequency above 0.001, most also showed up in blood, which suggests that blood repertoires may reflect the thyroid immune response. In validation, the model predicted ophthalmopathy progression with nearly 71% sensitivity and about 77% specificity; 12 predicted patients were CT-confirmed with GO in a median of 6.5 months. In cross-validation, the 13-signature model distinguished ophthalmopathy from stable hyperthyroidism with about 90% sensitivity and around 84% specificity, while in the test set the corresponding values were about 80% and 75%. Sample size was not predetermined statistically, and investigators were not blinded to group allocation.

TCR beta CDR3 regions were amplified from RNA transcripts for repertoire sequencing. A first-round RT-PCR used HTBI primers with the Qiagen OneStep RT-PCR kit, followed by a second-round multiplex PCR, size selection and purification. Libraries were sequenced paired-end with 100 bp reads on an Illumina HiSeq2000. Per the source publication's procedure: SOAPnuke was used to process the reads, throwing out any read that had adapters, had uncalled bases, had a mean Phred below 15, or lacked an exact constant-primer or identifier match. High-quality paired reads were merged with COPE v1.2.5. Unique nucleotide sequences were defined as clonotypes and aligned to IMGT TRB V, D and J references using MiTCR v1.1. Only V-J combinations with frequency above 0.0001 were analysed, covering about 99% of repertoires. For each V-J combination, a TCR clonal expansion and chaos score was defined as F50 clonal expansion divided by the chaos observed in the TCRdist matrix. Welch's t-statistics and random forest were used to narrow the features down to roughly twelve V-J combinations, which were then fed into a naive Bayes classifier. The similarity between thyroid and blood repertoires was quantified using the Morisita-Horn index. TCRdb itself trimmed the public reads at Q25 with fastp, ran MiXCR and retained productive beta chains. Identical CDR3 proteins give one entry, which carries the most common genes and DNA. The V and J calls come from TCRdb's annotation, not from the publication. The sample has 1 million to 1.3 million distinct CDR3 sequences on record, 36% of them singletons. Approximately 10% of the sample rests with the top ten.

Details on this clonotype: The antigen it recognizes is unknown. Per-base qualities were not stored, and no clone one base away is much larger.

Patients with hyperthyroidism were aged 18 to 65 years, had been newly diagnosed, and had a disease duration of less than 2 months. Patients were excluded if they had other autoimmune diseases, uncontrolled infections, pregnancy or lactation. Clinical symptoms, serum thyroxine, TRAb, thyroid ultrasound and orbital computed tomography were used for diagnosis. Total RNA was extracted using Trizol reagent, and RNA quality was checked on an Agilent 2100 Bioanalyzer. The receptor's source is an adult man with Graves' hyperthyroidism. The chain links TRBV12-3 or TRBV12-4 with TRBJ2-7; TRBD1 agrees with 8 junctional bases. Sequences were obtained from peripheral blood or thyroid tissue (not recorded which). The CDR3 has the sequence CASSWATGGLYEQYF. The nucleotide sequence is TGTGCCAGCAGTTGGGCCACAGGGGGTCTATACGAGCAGTACTTC.